The T cell receptor (beta chain) under discussion was sequenced for a study of OX40 agonist ivuxolimab in advanced cancers. Study overall: Of mixed ages from 23 to 79 and averaging around 60 years, the group was more than 65% male.

TCRdb's table, derived via immunoSEQ multiplex PCR, lists solely in-frame clones and lacks some. The sample has approximately 91,000 clones; 87% are singletons. Notes on this clone: The antigen is not known.

The V gene lost 2 bases and the J gene lost 5 bases, with 6 bases spanning the gap. CDR3 length equals 12 residues. Germline V CDR1 and CDR2: MDHEN, SYDVKM. Whole-study results and caveats: Averaging showed that CD8+ T cells had more expanded clones than CD4+ did.

The material was CD4+ or CD8+ T cells sorted from blood, obtained in a trial of the OX40 agonist ivuxolimab. The TCR was taken from an adult with an advanced solid tumor such as melanoma, head and neck, liver or kidney cancer. The chain couples TRBV28 to TRBJ1-2; D uncertain. CDR3 protein: CASSLRSYGYTF. CDR3 nucleotides: TGTGCCAGCAGTTTAAGGAGTTATGGCTACACCTTC.